This TCR beta chain was captured in a study of T cells in Graves' hyperthyroidism and ophthalmopathy. As for the study in general: Initial diagnosis, before any treatment, was when peripheral blood was collected. Overall study findings and caveats: Most thyroid-expanded clonotypes above 0.001 were also found in blood. The model's output predicted ophthalmopathy at a median of about 5.9 months prior to onset.

With 5 bases removed from V and 1 base from J, the gap between germline ends came to 9 bases. This CDR3 region has 13 residues. CDR1 GTSNPN and CDR2 SVGIG come from the germline V gene (reference sequence). TCR beta CDR3 regions were amplified from RNA. The TCR CDR3 was amplified in a first-round RT-PCR using the HTBI primer set. TCRdb re-called the multiplex PCR reads through MiXCR, storing one row per CDR3 protein. The data show around 600,000 distinct CDR3 sequences, 12% to 15% seen once. Uncontrolled infection, other autoimmune disease, pregnancy and lactation each barred patients from inclusion. The sample holds a few counts of this clonotype. Its antigen is as yet unknown.

The V gene is TRBV30, the J gene TRBJ1-5; D unclear. This receptor was taken from a woman aged 18-29 years with Graves' ophthalmopathy. Sequences were obtained from blood. CDR3 nucleotides: TGTGCCTGGCAGTCGAGGAGCAATCAGCCCCAGCATTTT. Protein sequence: CAWQSRSNQPQHF.